Following are 15 T cell receptor beta chains from one sample sequenced in a study of cytomegalovirus exposure and HLA in healthy donors. The PCR employed 60 Vbeta primers together with 13 Jbeta primers. Sequenced by immunoSEQ multiplex PCR; TCRdb stores in-frame clones only, minus some. The sample contains under 120,000 clones, over 60% of which appear only once. The sequencing sample was made of PBMCs. The receptors were sampled from a female donor in good health and CMV-seropositive.

This rearrangement joins TRBV27 to TRBJ2-3; TRBD2 aligns across 10 bases. The CDR3 is 15 residues long. V lost 6 bases to trimming and J lost 4 bases; unmatched junction nucleotides: 7. Looked up from germline, CDR1 is MNHEY and CDR2 is SMNVEV (reference sequence). The CDR3 protein is CASRPASGSPDTQYF. The CDR3 DNA follows: TGTGCCAGCAGGCCGGCTAGCGGGAGCCCAGATACGCAGTATTTT.

The chain joins TRBV9 to TRBJ2-2; TRBD1 aligns across 8 bases. V lost 0 bases, J lost 0 bases, and 7 bases stayed unmatched. Germline CDR1 SGDLS, CDR2 YYNGEE. This CDR3 has 18 amino acids. The CDR3 is CASSVATPTGANTGELFF. CDR3 bases: TGTGCCAGCAGCGTAGCCACCCCGACAGGGGCGAACACCGGGGAGCTGTTTTTT.

V usage is TRBV6-1 and J usage is TRBJ2-2; D is ambiguous. The germline V and J ends were trimmed by 4 bases and 1 base, with 7 bases remaining between them. The CDR3 extends over 14 amino acids. Germline V lookup: CDR1 MNHNS, CDR2 SASEGT. The CDR3 DNA reads TGTGCCAGCAGTGTAGAGAGGAACACCGGGGAGCTGTTTTTT. Translating it yields CASSVERNTGELFF.

The chain is built from TRBV6-4 and TRBJ1-1; a weak D match, TRBD1 (6 bases). The CDR3 spans 13 residues. V lost 5 bases and J lost 1, with 8 bases in between. The germline gives CDR1 MRHNA, CDR2 SNTAGT. This chain's CDR3 is CASSMTGNTEAFF. As DNA, the CDR3 is TGTGCCAGCAGTATGACAGGGAACACTGAAGCTTTCTTT.

V usage is TRBV5-1 and J usage is TRBJ2-3, with a tentative D call TRBD2 (5 bases). The CDR3 length is 15 residues. The germline V gene encodes CDR1 SGHRS and CDR2 YFSETQ. V was pared by 4 bases and J by 2 bases, with 14 bases between. CDR3 DNA sequence: TGCGCCAGCAGCAGGGTCGGGGATCTCACAGATACGCAGTATTTT. It codes for CASSRVGDLTDTQYF.

This chain uses TRBV2 with TRBJ1-2, with 7 positions matching TRBD1. From germline, CDR1 is SNHLY and CDR2 FYNNEI. After removal of 5 bases from V and 0 bases from J, the junction contained 6 bases not matched to a gene. This CDR3 contains 15 residues. CDR3: CASSKEGATNYGYTF. Written as DNA, the CDR3 is TGTGCCAGCAGTAAAGAGGGGGCCACTAACTATGGCTACACCTTC.

V gene TRBV7-2 combines with J gene TRBJ1-5; D is unresolved. The CDR3 sequence is 15 residues long. The V and J ends lost 5 bases and 0 bases respectively, with 11 bases between them. In germline, CDR1 is SGHTA, CDR2 FQGNSA. The CDR3: CASSRKGDSNQPQHF. For the CDR3, the DNA is TGTGCCAGCAGCCGCAAAGGAGATAGCAATCAGCCCCAGCATTTT.

This chain joins TRBV19 and TRBJ1-5, with 12 bases matching TRBD1. CDR3 length equals 15 residues. The germline gives CDR1 LNHDA, CDR2 SQIVND (reference sequence). Unmatched junction bases numbered 3, after V lost 2 bases and J lost 7 bases. CDR3 DNA sequence: TGTGCCAGTAGTATACCGGGACAGGGGGCACAGCCCCAGCATTTT. Translated: CASSIPGQGAQPQHF. Together with reference TRBV19 and TRBJ1-5, the CDR3 gives the full variable domain: DGGITQSPKYLFRKEGQNVTLSCEQNLNHDAMYWYRQDPGQGLRLIYYSQIVNDFQKGDIAEGYSVSREKKESFPLTVTSAQKNPTAFYLCASSIPGQGAQPQHFGDGTRLSIL.

The chain employs TRBV2 and TRBJ2-1, with unresolved D. Germline V gene sequence: CDR1 SNHLY, CDR2 FYNNEI. The CDR3 runs to 13 residues. The V end was cut by 3 bases, the J end by 9 bases, with 12 bases between. CDR3 nucleotides: TGTGCCAGCAGTGACTTCAGGTTGACTGAGCAGTTCTTC. The encoded protein is CASSDFRLTEQFF. Combining the CDR3 with reference TRBV2 and TRBJ2-1 gives the whole variable domain EPEVTQTPSHQVTQMGQEVILRCVPISNHLYFYWYRQILGQKVEFLVSFYNNEISEKSEIFDDQFSVERPDGSNFTLKIRSTKLEDSAMYFCASSDFRLTEQFFGPGTRLTVL.

This clone was recorded once. The rearrangement uses TRBV14 and TRBJ1-1, with D perhaps matching TRBD1 (5 bases). Trimming took 1 base from V and 9 from J, leaving 15 bases between them. CDR3 length equals 14 residues. Germline assignment: CDR1 SGHDN and CDR2 FVKESK. As DNA, the CDR3 is TGTGCCAGCAGCCAAGTTTATGGAGGGACTAAAGCTTTCTTT. Its translation: CASSQVYGGTKAFF.

The rearrangement uses TRBV7-9 and TRBJ2-1; 10 bases map to TRBD2. The germline V gene encodes CDR1 SEHNR and CDR2 FQNEAQ (reference sequence). This CDR3 contains 17 residues. J was trimmed by 7 bases and V by 1 base; bases with no gene match: 10. CDR3 protein: CASSLGALAGGLNEQFF. The CDR3 DNA reads as TGTGCCAGCAGCTTAGGCGCCTTAGCGGGAGGCTTGAATGAGCAGTTCTTC. Together with reference TRBV7-9 and TRBJ2-1, the CDR3 gives the full variable domain: DTGVSQNPRHKITKRGQNVTFRCDPISEHNRLYWYRQTLGQGPEFLTYFQNEAQLEKSRLLSDRFSAERPKGSFSTLEIQRTEQGDSAMYLCASSLGALAGGLNEQFFGPGTRLTVL.

This sequence joins TRBV4-1 and TRBJ2-3, with D perhaps TRBD1 (7 bases). CDR3 length equals 18 residues. The germline V and J ends were trimmed by 2 bases and 1 base, with 19 bases remaining between them. Germline CDR1 and CDR2: MGHRA and YSYEKL. CDR3 amino acids: CASSQRLSGGHGTDTQYF. Here the CDR3 DNA reads TGCGCCAGCAGCCAAAGACTATCAGGGGGGCATGGCACAGATACGCAGTATTTT.

The CDR3 DNA reads TGTGCCAGCAGCGTAAGCGGATTAGCGGGAGGTAGCACCGGGGAGCTGTTTTTT. This codes for CASSVSGLAGGSTGELFF. The chain joins TRBV9 to TRBJ2-2; TRBD2 agrees at 10 bases. Trimming removed 1 base from V and 4 bases from J; junction bases left unmatched: 10. The CDR3 is 18 amino acids. The V gene's germline CDR1 is SGDLS and CDR2 YYNGEE.

The CDR3 spells CASSSRRDRYEQYF. The CDR3 DNA reads TGTGCCAGCAGTTCTAGGCGGGATAGGTACGAGCAGTACTTC. This rearrangement joins TRBV6-5 to TRBJ2-7; the D gene is possibly TRBD2 (6 bases). The CDR3 loop spans 14 amino acids. Per germline, CDR1 MNHEY and CDR2 SVGAGI. Trimming took off 4 bases at V and 4 bases at J, with 14 bases between the two ends.

This chain links TRBV6-1 with TRBJ2-7; TRBD1 might be the D (5 bases). V lost 5 bases and J lost 3, with 8 bases in between. The CDR3 spans 12 residues. Germline V gene data show CDR1 as MNHNS and CDR2 as SASEGT. The CDR3 region is CASSLDIYEQYF. The DNA of the CDR3 is TGTGCCAGCAGTCTGGACATCTACGAGCAGTACTTC.